Below, 16 T cell receptor beta chains from the same sample are listed, as sequenced in a study of blood T cell dynamics during melanoma immunotherapy. The table came from immunoSEQ multiplex PCR; TCRdb's copy has only in-frame clones and leaves some out. The repertoire has about 8,500 clones, 70% to 85% of them found once; the top ten carry under 1.5%. Indicated time point: pre-treatment baseline. The material sequenced was blood, taken from a patient treated with checkpoint blockade. Receptors were obtained from a human donor with melanoma.

V is TRBV7-9 and J is TRBJ2-5, with D perhaps TRBD1 (6 bases). The DNA end is a closer match to TRBJ2-7, so the J assignment may be wrong. CDR3 length: 14 residues. Germline assignment: CDR1 SEHNR and CDR2 FQNEAQ (reference sequence). CDR3 sequence: CASSPPDSTYEQYF. The CDR3 nucleotides read TGTGCCAGCAGCCCGCCGGACAGCACCTACGAGCAGTACTTC.

The chain joins TRBV27 to TRBJ1-2; TRBD1 aligns across 8 bases. Unmatched junction bases numbered 8, after V lost 2 bases and J lost 3 bases. This CDR3 contains 16 residues. Per germline, CDR1 MNHEY and CDR2 SMNVEV (reference sequence). CDR3 in amino acids: CASSLRYRGVDYGYTF. Here the CDR3 DNA reads TGTGCCAGCAGTTTACGGTACAGGGGGGTCGACTATGGCTACACCTTC.

The chain couples TRBV6-4 to TRBJ2-1, with 11 bases aligning to TRBD2. Germline values: CDR1 MRHNA, CDR2 SNTAGT. The V gene end was trimmed by 4 bases and the J gene end by 6 bases; junction bases not matched to a gene: 8. The CDR3 length is 16 residues. The CDR3 nucleotides read TGTGCCAGCAGTGGAACTAGCGGGAGTTATGCCAATGAGCAGTTCTTC. It encodes CASSGTSGSYANEQFF.

This clone was detected a few times. The genes are TRBV19 and TRBJ1-2; D remains ambiguous. Germline V CDR1 and CDR2: LNHDA, SQIVND (reference sequence). V lost 5 bases and J 7 bases, leaving 14 bases between the germline ends. This CDR3 is built from 13 residues. CDR3 DNA sequence: TGTGCCAGTAGTCCCAACGAGTTCGGTGGCTACACCTTC. Translated, it gives CASSPNEFGGYTF.

The rearrangement joins TRBV18 to TRBJ2-2; tentative D call: TRBD2 (6 bases). Trimming left V 4 bases short and J 6 bases short, with 15 bases between. This CDR3 is built from 15 residues. Germline CDR1 and CDR2: KGHSH and LQKENI. The CDR3 DNA is TGTGCCAGCTCACAGGGACTGGGGGAAGCCGGGGAGCTGTTTTTT. This encodes CASSQGLGEAGELFF.

The chain carries TRBV11-2 and TRBJ2-7; perhaps TRBD1 as D (6 bases). Per the germline V gene, CDR1 is SGHAT and CDR2 is FQNNGV. The CDR3 runs to 14 residues. The ends were cut back, 4 bases at V and 3 bases at J, with 13 bases in the middle. The CDR3: CASSSRQANYEQYF. CDR3 DNA sequence: TGTGCCAGCAGCTCCCGACAGGCAAACTACGAGCAGTACTTC.

This clone was observed a handful of times. The genes are TRBV6-4 and TRBJ2-2; tentatively, D is TRBD2 (5 bases). The CDR3 is made up of 14 amino acids. Between the trimmed V and J ends, which lost 4 bases and 4 bases, there was a span of 10 bases. Germline-derived CDR1 and CDR2 are MRHNA and SNTAGT. CDR3 region: CASSAGFGTGELFF. For the CDR3, the DNA is TGTGCCAGCAGTGCGGGGTTCGGCACCGGGGAGCTGTTTTTT.

This clone appeared once. The rearrangement joins TRBV7-8 to TRBJ2-1; D might be TRBD2 (5 bases). V lost 1 base and J lost 7, with 17 bases in between. Germline V gene lookup returns CDR1 SGHVS and CDR2 FQNEAQ. The CDR3 covers 16 residues. In nucleotides, the CDR3 is TGTGCCAGCAGCTTAGATATGGCTTCTCGGGGAAATGAGCAGTTCTTC. Translation gives CASSLDMASRGNEQFF.

The J gene is TRBJ1-3, the V gene TRBV7-2; 9 nucleotides agree with TRBD1. V was pared by 6 bases and J by 4 bases, with 4 bases of the junction left unmatched. This CDR3 spans 14 amino acids. Germline V CDR1 and CDR2: SGHTA, FQGNSA. CDR3 protein: CASSRQGVGNTIYF. CDR3 bases: TGTGCCAGCAGTCGACAGGGGGTCGGAAACACCATATATTTT.

V is TRBV7-3 and J is TRBJ1-2, with D perhaps matching TRBD1 (5 bases). The CDR3 extends over 13 amino acids. The germline V gene encodes CDR1 SGHTA and CDR2 FQGTGA. The V and J ends lost 4 bases and 1 base respectively, with 7 bases between them. The CDR3, as DNA: TGTGCCAGCAGCTCCGACAGTAACTATGGCTACACCTTC. Translation gives CASSSDSNYGYTF.

The V and J genes are TRBV12-5 and TRBJ2-2; unclear D gene. Germline V gives CDR1 LGHNT, CDR2 FRNRAP. Trimming removed 1 base from V and 1 base from J, with 10 bases in between. There are 16 residues in the CDR3. DNA for the CDR3: TGTGCTAGTGGTTTGGACGGGTCATTGAACACCGGGGAGCTGTTTTTT. Translation gives CASGLDGSLNTGELFF.

This chain connects TRBV2 to TRBJ1-3; D ambiguous. Germline CDR1 and CDR2: SNHLY and FYNNEI. CDR3 size: 16 residues. Trimming left V 4 bases short and J 1 base short, with 14 bases between. In DNA, the CDR3 is TGTGCCAGCAGTGGAGGTGGTGGGTTTTCTGGAAACACCATATATTTT. Protein product: CASSGGGGFSGNTIYF.

The chain recombines TRBV7-9 with TRBJ2-1; 12 nucleotides agree with TRBD2. Trimming cost V 5 bases and J 4 bases; bases outside gene matches: 3. CDR1 and CDR2 from the germline V gene are SEHNR and FQNEAQ (reference sequence). The CDR3 loop spans 15 amino acids. CDR3 amino acids: CASSATSGGYNEQFF. The CDR3 DNA sequence: TGTGCCAGCAGCGCTACTAGCGGGGGGTACAATGAGCAGTTCTTC.

The V call is TRBV5-1, the J call TRBJ2-2, with 7 bases identical to TRBD1. Trimming removed 6 bases from V and 4 bases from J; junction bases left unmatched: 9. The CDR3 is made up of 15 amino acids. CDR1 and CDR2 (germline): SGHRS, YFSETQ. Here the CDR3 DNA reads TGCGCCAGCACCCGTGACAGGGTTGCCACCGGGGAGCTGTTTTTT. As protein: CASTRDRVATGELFF.

This chain joins TRBV6-1 and TRBJ2-7; TRBD1 matches at 7 bases. This CDR3 comprises 13 residues. Germline CDR1 MNHNS, CDR2 SASEGT. With 4 bases clipped from V and 3 bases from J, the junction kept 3 bases outside the gene matches. The CDR3 loop is CASSGGTVYEQYF. The DNA of the CDR3 is TGTGCCAGCAGTGGGGGGACAGTCTACGAGCAGTACTTC.

V and J are TRBV19 and TRBJ2-1; 7 nucleotides agree with TRBD2. The CDR3 extends over 15 amino acids. Germline CDR1 and CDR2: LNHDA and SQIVND (reference sequence). The junction had 3 bases not matched to a gene; V was cut back by 1 base and J by 3 bases. The CDR3 DNA reads TGTGCCAGTAGTATAGCGGGGGGTTACTACAATGAGCAGTTCTTC. Encoded protein: CASSIAGGYYNEQFF.